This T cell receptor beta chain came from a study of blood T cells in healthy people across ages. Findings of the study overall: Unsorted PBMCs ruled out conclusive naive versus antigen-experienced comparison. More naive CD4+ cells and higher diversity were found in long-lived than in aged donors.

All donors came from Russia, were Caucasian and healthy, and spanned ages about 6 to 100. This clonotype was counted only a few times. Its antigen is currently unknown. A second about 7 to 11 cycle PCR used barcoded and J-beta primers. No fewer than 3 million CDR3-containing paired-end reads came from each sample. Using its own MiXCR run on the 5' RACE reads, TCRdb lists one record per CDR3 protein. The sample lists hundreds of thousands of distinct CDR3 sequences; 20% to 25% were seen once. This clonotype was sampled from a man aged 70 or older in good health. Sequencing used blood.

CDR3 sequence (DNA): TGCAGTGGGAGGAGCGGCCAAGAGACCCAGTACTTC. Translation gives CSGRSGQETQYF. V gene TRBV20-1 combines with J gene TRBJ2-5; maybe TRBD2 (5 bases). The CDR3 has 12 amino acids. CDR1 is DFQATT and CDR2 is SNEGSKA in the germline V gene (reference sequence). Trimming took 7 bases from V and 1 from J, leaving 10 bases between them.